This entry concerns a single TCR beta chain. Its specificity is unknown. CD8+ and CD4+ T cells circulating in blood were sequenced for TCR beta. Stable or active relapsing-remitting multiple sclerosis, untreated and meeting revised McDonald criteria, defined the controls. Germline V gene lookup returns CDR1 SGHDN and CDR2 FVKESK. The CDR3 totals 13 residues. V lost 1 base to trimming and J lost 6 bases, with 10 bases between them. The record originates from a study of CD8 T cells in Susac syndrome. Reverse transcription of about 0.45 to 1 ug RNA was performed with random hexamers. A multiplex approach, immunoSEQ multiplex PCR, amplified TCR beta CDR3 across 54 Vbeta and 13 Jbeta. TCRdb called the immunoSEQ multiplex PCR reads again in MiXCR, with one record for every CDR3 protein. The sample lists approximately 270,000 distinct CDR3 sequences, around 95% occurring once. General observations from the study: As the study acknowledged, the number of individuals who were part of its TCR sequencing and HLA analysis was relatively small.

Specimen: CD4+ T cells from PBMCs. The TCR comes from a human donor with multiple sclerosis. The chain carries TRBV14 and TRBJ2-7; D uncertain. The CDR3 loop is CASSQATFGEQYF. CDR3 nucleotide sequence: TGTGCCAGCAGCCAAGCAACATTTGGCGAGCAGTACTTC.